A selection of T cell receptor beta chains follows, all from one sample in a study of T-cell memory formation after mild COVID-19. TCRdb re-derived calls from the 5' RACE reads in MiXCR, one entry per CDR3 protein. The sample carries some 120,000 distinct CDR3 sequences, about 6% recorded once. Sequenced input: PBMCs or a T cell subset sorted from them (not recorded which). The receptor set was obtained from an adult woman who had mild COVID-19 (a few samples of this study predate the infection). Cell type and time point are not known. Both conserved end residues are part of each CDR3. A D gene is named only where the DNA matches it firmly. For some rows the clone size is stated as once, few or many, or as a class when expanded; others skip it.

V	D	size	J	CDR3	DNA
TRBV5-1	TRBD2	many	TRBJ2-7	CASSLETSGGYEQYF	TGCGCCAGCAGCTTGGAGACTAGCGGGGGGTACGAGCAGTACTTC
TRBV5-1	.	many	TRBJ2-6	CASTPGSGANVLTF	TGCGCCAGCACCCCGGGCTCTGGGGCCAACGTCCTGACTTTC
TRBV7-9	.	.	TRBJ2-7	CASGRDRYEQYF	TGTGCCAGCGGCAGGGATAGGTACGAGCAGTACTTC
TRBV29-1	TRBD2	few	TRBJ2-7	CSVSGLAGAPYEQYF	TGCAGCGTTAGCGGACTAGCGGGAGCTCCATACGAGCAGTACTTC
TRBV30	TRBD2	few	TRBJ2-1	CAWSVWGAGYNEQFF	TGTGCCTGGAGTGTCTGGGGAGCGGGGTACAATGAGCAGTTCTTC
TRBV30	.	many	TRBJ2-3	CAWRRRGGDTQYF	TGTGCCTGGCGCCGGAGGGGGGGAGATACGCAGTATTTT
TRBV7-7	TRBD1	few	TRBJ2-7	CASSLDETGSEQYF	TGTGCCAGCAGCTTAGATGAGACAGGGTCCGAGCAGTACTTC
TRBV7-6	TRBD2	many	TRBJ2-1	CASRPIPGLRNEQFF	TGTGCCAGCAGGCCTATCCCGGGACTACGGAATGAGCAGTTCTTC
TRBV20-1	TRBD2	.	TRBJ2-3	CSARMSSGVGDTQYF	TGCAGTGCTAGAATGTCTAGCGGGGTCGGAGATACGCAGTATTTT
TRBV5-6	TRBD2	few	TRBJ2-3	CASSLFSGGVVFTDTQYF	TGTGCCAGCAGCTTGTTTAGCGGGGGGGTCGTTTTCACAGATACGCAGTATTTT
TRBV24-1	TRBD2	few	TRBJ2-3	CATSDRRKTSGGTDTQYF	TGTGCCACCAGTGACCGAAGGAAGACTAGCGGGGGAACAGATACGCAGTATTTT
TRBV30	TRBD1	.	TRBJ1-6	CAWSLTRQGNSPLHF	TGTGCCTGGAGTCTTACGCGACAGGGGAATTCACCCCTCCACTTT
TRBV27	.	few	TRBJ2-3	CASSAAIVFTDTQYF	TGTGCCAGCAGTGCCGCGATAGTCTTCACAGATACGCAGTATTTT
TRBV4-3	.	many	TRBJ2-7	CASSSGTNYEQYF	TGCGCCAGCAGCTCCGGGACAAACTACGAGCAGTACTTC
TRBV27	TRBD1	many	TRBJ2-6	CASSLTGGSGANVLTF	TGTGCCAGCAGTTTAACAGGGGGCTCTGGGGCCAACGTCCTGACTTTC
TRBV7-3	.	few	TRBJ2-1	CASSSSFGSNEQFF	TGTGCCAGCAGCTCCTCATTTGGCTCCAATGAGCAGTTCTTC
TRBV12-3/TRBV12-4	.	many	TRBJ2-7	CASSFRSSYEQYF	TGTGCCAGCAGTTTCAGGAGCTCCTACGAGCAGTACTTC
TRBV4-1	TRBD1	many	TRBJ2-1	CASSHDARTGSYNEQFF	TGCGCCAGCAGCCACGACGCTCGGACAGGGTCCTACAATGAGCAGTTCTTC
TRBV20-1	.	many	TRBJ2-1	CSASRREGMRSWNEQFF	TGCAGTGCTAGTAGGAGAGAGGGGATGAGGTCTTGGAATGAGCAGTTCTTC
TRBV11-2	TRBD1	few	TRBJ1-1	CASSHYRTGKDTEAFF	TGTGCCAGCAGCCATTATCGGACAGGGAAGGACACTGAAGCTTTCTTT
TRBV9	.	few	TRBJ2-3	CASSVGSSTDTQYF	TGTGCCAGCAGCGTAGGTAGCAGCACAGATACGCAGTATTTT
TRBV11-2	.	.	TRBJ2-1	CASSSLAVYNEQFF	TGTGCCAGCAGCTCCCTAGCTGTGTACAATGAGCAGTTCTTC
TRBV7-2	TRBD2	.	TRBJ2-5	CASSFPGLAGGYQETQYF	TGTGCCAGCAGCTTCCCGGGACTAGCGGGGGGGTACCAAGAGACCCAGTACTTC
TRBV12-3/TRBV12-4	.	many	TRBJ2-5	CASSYGSIGTQYF	TGTGCCAGCAGTTATGGTAGTATTGGGACCCAGTACTTC
TRBV12-3/TRBV12-4	TRBD2	few	TRBJ2-3	CASSRERGGLIRTDTQYF	TGTGCCAGCAGCCGTGAACGGGGGGGCCTAATACGCACAGATACGCAGTATTTT
TRBV7-9	.	.	TRBJ1-4	CASSPGNGGSNEKLFF	TGTGCCAGCAGCCCAGGCAATGGGGGATCTAATGAAAAACTGTTTTTT
TRBV5-1	.	many	TRBJ1-1	CASSLRESNTEAFF	TGCGCCAGCAGCTTAAGGGAATCGAACACTGAAGCTTTCTTT
TRBV12-3/TRBV12-4	.	.	TRBJ1-1	CASSLRSLAEAFF	TGTGCCAGCAGTTTAAGGTCATTAGCAGAAGCTTTCTTT
TRBV18	.	many	TRBJ1-1	CASSPPPGKRPEAFF	TGTGCCAGCTCACCACCTCCAGGGAAGAGGCCTGAAGCTTTCTTT
TRBV13	.	many	TRBJ1-4	CASSLAPGLDEKLFF	TGTGCCAGCAGCTTAGCTCCAGGCTTGGACGAAAAACTGTTTTTT
TRBV18	.	few	TRBJ1-1	CASSPPTNTEAFF	TGTGCCAGCTCACCACCCACGAACACTGAAGCTTTCTTT
TRBV4-1	TRBD1	many	TRBJ2-1	CASSRSGTGGNEQFF	TGCGCCAGCAGCCGTTCCGGGACAGGGGGCAATGAGCAGTTCTTC
TRBV6-2/TRBV6-3	.	few	TRBJ2-1	CASSYSEGRSNEQFF	TGTGCCAGCAGTTACTCGGAGGGCCGGTCCAATGAGCAGTTCTTC
TRBV7-9	TRBD1	.	TRBJ2-1	CASSPGQVEQFF	TGTGCCAGCAGTCCTGGACAGGTCGAGCAGTTCTTC
TRBV6-5	TRBD1	many	TRBJ2-7	CASRRQGGYEQYF	TGTGCCAGCAGGAGACAGGGGGGTTACGAGCAGTACTTC
TRBV7-9	.	.	TRBJ1-1	CASSLTLRTEAFF	TGTGCCAGCAGCTTAACATTGAGGACTGAAGCTTTCTTT
TRBV4-1	TRBD2	.	TRBJ2-3	CASSQVAGVVRTDTQYF	TGCGCCAGCAGCCAAGTAGCGGGGGTGGTCCGCACAGATACGCAGTATTTT
TRBV4-1	.	many	TRBJ1-4	CASSRGQTVNSRITTNEKLFF	TGCGCCAGCAGCCGAGGCCAAACCGTAAACTCGAGAATTACAACTAATGAAAAACTGTTTTTT
TRBV5-5	.	many	TRBJ1-2	CASSLAATYAANYGYTF	TGTGCCAGCAGCTTGGCCGCCACCTACGCAGCTAACTATGGCTACACCTTC
TRBV5-4	TRBD1	few	TRBJ2-3	CASSRGTGADTQYF	TGTGCCAGCAGTCGAGGGACAGGGGCAGATACGCAGTATTTT
TRBV9	.	few	TRBJ1-6	CASGLGGENSPLHF	TGTGCCAGCGGTTTGGGGGGTGAAAATTCACCCCTCCACTTT
TRBV7-9	.	many	TRBJ2-1	CASSLLVRRASYNEQFF	TGTGCCAGCAGCTTATTAGTCCGGAGGGCCTCCTACAATGAGCAGTTCTTC
TRBV19	.	few	TRBJ1-6	CASSLMGDSSPLHF	TGTGCCAGTAGTTTGATGGGGGATAGTTCACCCCTCCACTTT
TRBV4-1	TRBD2	few	TRBJ2-7	CASSQTFGGGAYEQYF	TGCGCCAGCAGCCAAACGTTCGGCGGGGGTGCCTACGAGCAGTACTTC
TRBV5-6	.	many	TRBJ1-5	CASSLRASNQPQHF	TGTGCCAGCAGCTTGCGGGCGAGCAATCAGCCCCAGCATTTT
TRBV4-3	.	.	TRBJ2-5	CASSLRGDLGETQYF	TGCGCCAGCAGCCTCAGAGGGGACCTGGGGGAGACCCAGTACTTC
TRBV6-5	TRBD1	many	TRBJ2-4	CASKGGQAKGKNIQYF	TGTGCCAGCAAAGGGGGACAGGCTAAAGGCAAAAACATTCAGTACTTC